The rows below give T cell receptor beta chains drawn from one sample of a study of T cell responses to AZD1222 COVID-19 vaccine. TCRdb's table, derived via immunoSEQ multiplex PCR, lists solely in-frame clones and lacks some. The sample has around 140,000 clones; 80% to 95% are singletons. The material was peripheral blood, obtained on day 0 of AZD1222 vaccination. These receptors were taken from an adult in good health. Each CDR3 is given with its conserved first and last residue. D genes are given only for firm matches. Where a row states a size, it is once, few, many or the class of an expanded clone; other rows omit it.

.	15	TRBV7-9	TRBJ1-2	TRBD1	CASSLGRTGNYGYTF	TGTGCCAGCAGCTTAGGTAGGACAGGAAACTATGGCTACACCTTC
.	15	TRBV28	TRBJ2-1	TRBD2	CASRLGRAGYNEQFF	TGTGCCAGCAGACTTGGGAGGGCCGGGTACAATGAGCAGTTCTTC
.	13	TRBV6-5	TRBJ2-1	TRBD1	CASSQTGGNEQFF	TGTGCCAGCAGTCAGACAGGGGGGAATGAGCAGTTCTTC
.	17	TRBV4-1	TRBJ2-1	.	CASSQFPRGRSYNEQFF	TGCGCCAGCAGCCAATTCCCAAGGGGCCGCTCCTACAATGAGCAGTTCTTC
.	16	TRBV27	TRBJ2-1	TRBD2	CASSLYSSGVYNEQFF	TGTGCCAGCAGTTTATATTCTAGCGGGGTCTACAATGAGCAGTTCTTC
.	14	TRBV6-4	TRBJ2-7	TRBD1	CAGSGGTGGDEQYF	TGTGCCGGGAGTGGCGGGACAGGGGGTGACGAGCAGTACTTC
.	18	TRBV7-9	TRBJ2-6	TRBD1	CASSRARAGGSGANVLTF	TGTGCCAGCAGCCGGGCCCGAGCAGGGGGCTCTGGGGCCAACGTCCTGACTTTC
.	14	TRBV5-1	TRBJ1-1	.	CASSLEVMNTEAFF	TGCGCCAGCAGCTTGGAGGTTATGAACACTGAAGCTTTCTTT
.	18	TRBV21-1	TRBJ1-5	.	CASTSRTKTGISHQPQHF	TGTGCCAGCACCTCCCGGACGAAGACAGGGATCAGCCATCAGCCCCAGCATTTT
once	13	TRBV19	TRBJ1-1	.	CASSIDGRAEAFF	TGTGCCAGTAGTATAGATGGGAGGGCTGAAGCTTTCTTT
.	15	TRBV7-2	TRBJ2-1	TRBD2	CASSLGGGGALEQFF	TGTGCCAGCAGCTTAGGTGGCGGGGGGGCTCTTGAGCAGTTCTTC
.	14	TRBV2	TRBJ1-4	TRBD1	CASQRQGAIEKLFF	TGTGCCAGCCAAAGACAGGGGGCTATCGAAAAACTGTTTTTT
.	13	TRBV5-4	TRBJ1-2	TRBD1	CATGTAANYGYTF	TGTGCCACCGGGACAGCAGCTAACTATGGCTACACCTTC
.	14	TRBV29-1	TRBJ2-7	.	CSVALVNLPYEQYF	TGCAGCGTTGCCTTAGTGAACCTCCCCTACGAGCAGTACTTC
.	16	TRBV6-6	TRBJ2-3	TRBD1	CASSGDREAYTDTQYF	TGTGCCAGCAGTGGTGACAGGGAAGCCTACACAGATACGCAGTATTTT
.	14	TRBV6-5	TRBJ2-3	.	CASSYSTPPDTQYF	TGTGCCAGCAGTTACTCGACTCCCCCAGATACGCAGTATTTT
.	14	TRBV6-1	TRBJ2-3	.	CASSESSGLDTQYF	TGTGCCAGCAGTGAATCGTCGGGGCTAGATACGCAGTATTTT
.	15	TRBV19	TRBJ2-7	TRBD2	CASSIDGGSGIEQYF	TGTGCCAGTAGTATAGATGGGGGTAGCGGGATCGAGCAGTACTTC
.	14	TRBV19	TRBJ1-5	.	CASRVRTGNQPQHF	TGTGCCAGTAGGGTCCGGACGGGGAATCAGCCCCAGCATTTT
.	16	TRBV24-1	TRBJ2-2	TRBD1	CATSDPGQGNTGELFF	TGTGCCACCAGTGACCCGGGACAGGGAAACACCGGGGAGCTGTTTTTT
.	13	TRBV28	TRBJ2-5	.	CASNPSGEETQYF	TGTGCCAGCAACCCCTCCGGGGAGGAGACCCAGTACTTC
once	13	TRBV10-3	TRBJ1-1	.	CAIRLSRDTEAFF	TGTGCCATCAGGCTCTCCCGGGACACTGAAGCTTTCTTT
.	12	TRBV10-3	TRBJ2-7	.	CAIGWDSDEQYF	TGTGCCATCGGGTGGGATTCGGACGAGCAGTACTTC
once	14	TRBV7-2	TRBJ1-5	TRBD1	CASSPDRGGQPQHF	TGTGCCAGCAGCCCGGACAGGGGAGGGCAGCCCCAGCATTTT
.	14	TRBV2	TRBJ1-1	.	CASSSVGTNTEAFF	TGTGCCAGCAGTTCGGTGGGGACGAACACTGAAGCTTTCTTT